This T cell receptor (beta chain) was sequenced in a study of blood T cell repertoires in COVID-19. On this clone itself: A read error may account for a junction end that differs from germline.

The CDR3 has 11 residues. CDR1 is DFQATT and CDR2 is SNEGSKA in the germline V gene (reference sequence). Assay used: immunoSEQ multiplex PCR; TCRdb lists only in-frame clones, some missing. The table lists about 39,000 clones, about 90% of them singletons. Sequencing input: peripheral blood. This rearrangement joins TRBV20-1 to TRBJ2-5, with a tentative D call TRBD2 (6 bases). The receptor comes from a man aged 45-65 years with active or convalescent COVID-19. The CDR3 DNA sequence: TGCAGTGCTAGGGAACCGGGACTGACTCACTTC. It specifies CSAREPGLTHF.